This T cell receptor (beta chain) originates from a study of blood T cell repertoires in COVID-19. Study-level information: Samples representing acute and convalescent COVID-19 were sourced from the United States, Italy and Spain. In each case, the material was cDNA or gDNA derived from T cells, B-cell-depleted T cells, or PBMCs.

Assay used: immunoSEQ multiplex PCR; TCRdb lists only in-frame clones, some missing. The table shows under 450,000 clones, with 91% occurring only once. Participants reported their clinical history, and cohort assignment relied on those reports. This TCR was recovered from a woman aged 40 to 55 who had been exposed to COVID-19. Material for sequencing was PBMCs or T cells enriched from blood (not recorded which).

The CDR3 here is CASRQAGGLYEQYF. As DNA, the CDR3 is TGTGCCAGTAGGCAAGCGGGGGGGCTCTACGAGCAGTACTTC. The rearrangement joins TRBV19 to TRBJ2-7, with TRBD2 matching over 10 bases. Trimming removed 6 bases from V and 3 bases from J; junction bases left unmatched: 5. Germline CDR1 LNHDA, CDR2 SQIVND (reference sequence). The CDR3 covers 14 residues.